Listed below are T cell receptor beta chains from one sample, sequenced in a study of blood T cell repertoires in COVID-19. Produced via immunoSEQ multiplex PCR; TCRdb's table is partial and in-frame only. This sample has 150,000 or so clones, with over 75% found just once. Material for sequencing was peripheral blood. These TCRs come from a woman aged 40 to 50 with acute or convalescent COVID-19. CDR3s include the opening cysteine and the closing phenylalanine or tryptophan. Each record gives: clone size, J gene, V gene, D gene, CDR3 DNA, CDR3 protein. The D gene is left open where the match is weak. Not every row has a clone size; where given, it reads once, few, many or a size class.

>-|TRBJ2-7|TRBV5-4|-
TGTGCCAGCAGCTTCGGACAGACATACGAGCAGTACTTC
CASSFGQTYEQYF
>-|TRBJ1-5|TRBV6-5|-
TGTGCCAGCAGTTATGACGGGACACCGGGACCCCAGCATTTT
CASSYDGTPGPQHF
>-|TRBJ1-1|TRBV4-2|TRBD1
TGTGCCAGCAGCCAAGCCTTAACAGGGGAGAACACTGAAGCTTTCTTT
CASSQALTGENTEAFF
>-|TRBJ2-1|TRBV6-1|-
TGTGCCAGCAGTGAAGAGCCCAATGAGCAGTTCTTC
CASSEEPNEQFF
>-|TRBJ1-1|TRBV28|-
TGTGCCAGCATCCCCAGGACTCACACTGAAGCTTTCTTT
CASIPRTHTEAFF
>-|TRBJ2-3|TRBV5-6|-
TGTGCCAGCAGCCCACAGGTTTCAGATACGCAGTATTTT
CASSPQVSDTQYF
>few|TRBJ1-4|TRBV6-5|-
TGTGCCGCCAGCAGACAGATCAATGAAAAACTGTTTTTT
CAASRQINEKLFF
>-|TRBJ1-1|TRBV6-6|-
TGTGCCAGCAGTTACTCCGAGGGGAACACTGAAGCTTTCTTT
CASSYSEGNTEAFF
>-|TRBJ2-6|TRBV18|-
TGTGCCAGCTCACCAGGGCTTGGTGGGGCCAACGTCCTGACTTTC
CASSPGLGGANVLTF
>-|TRBJ1-2|TRBV15|TRBD1
TGTGCCACCAGCTCCCGGGACAGGCTGAGCGACACCTTC
CATSSRDRLSDTF
>-|TRBJ1-2|TRBV11-2|-
TGTGCCAGCAGCTTAACTGATTCCCCGAGAGGCTACACCTTC
CASSLTDSPRGYTF
>-|TRBJ2-1|TRBV29-1|TRBD1
TGCAGCGCAACAGGGGTTCTGTACAATGAGCAGTTCTTC
CSATGVLYNEQFF
>-|TRBJ1-3|TRBV18|-
TGTGCCAGCTCACCATATTCGGGGGAGCGCTCTGGAAACACCATATATTTT
CASSPYSGERSGNTIYF
>-|TRBJ1-4|TRBV5-5|-
TGTGCCAGCAGCTTTGAAGGGGTCGGCGAAAAACTGTTTTTT
CASSFEGVGEKLFF
>-|TRBJ2-1|TRBV7-3|-
TGTGCCAGCAGCGCGCAGGGCAATGAGCAGTTCTTC
CASSAQGNEQFF
>-|TRBJ2-7|TRBV7-9|TRBD2
TGTGCCAGCAGGAAATTACTAGCGGACTCCTACGAGCAGTACTTC
CASRKLLADSYEQYF
>-|TRBJ1-2|TRBV5-1|-
TGCGCCAGCAGTCACGGACAGCCCTATGGCTACACCTTC
CASSHGQPYGYTF
>-|TRBJ2-7|TRBV5-1|TRBD1
TGCGCCAGCAGCTCAGGGACAGGGATGTCCTACGAGCAGTACTTC
CASSSGTGMSYEQYF
>-|TRBJ2-4|TRBV6-6|-
TGTGCCAGCAGTTACTCGAGGATTCAGTACTTC
CASSYSRIQYF
>-|TRBJ2-1|TRBV7-2|-
TGTGCCAGCAGCACCCGCCCCCGAGAGAATGAGCAGTTCTTC
CASSTRPRENEQFF
>-|TRBJ2-3|TRBV4-2|-
TGTGCCAGCAGCCAAGGAGGAGACTCAGATACGCAGTATTTT
CASSQGGDSDTQYF
>-|TRBJ2-5|TRBV5-1|-
TGCGCCAGCAGCTTGGACAGGGATCAGGCCCAGTACTTC
CASSLDRDQAQYF
>-|TRBJ2-1|TRBV7-2|TRBD2
TGTGCCAGCAGCTTAGCGCTCAGCGGGGGATACAATGAGCAGTTCTTC
CASSLALSGGYNEQFF
>-|TRBJ1-4|TRBV4-1|TRBD1
TGCGCCAGCAGCCAATCCGGGACAGGGACCCGTAATGAAAAACTGTTTTTT
CASSQSGTGTRNEKLFF
>-|TRBJ2-5|TRBV5-6|-
TGTGCCAGCAGCCGTCAAGAGACCCAGTACTTC
CASSRQETQYF
>-|TRBJ2-1|TRBV7-8|-
TGTGCCAGCAGCTTAGCGGGAGCTGGGGATGAGCAGTTCTTC
CASSLAGAGDEQFF
>once|TRBJ2-4|TRBV7-3|TRBD1
TGTGCCAGCAGCTTACAGGGGGCCAGTGACATTCAGTACTTC
CASSLQGASDIQYF
>-|TRBJ1-1|TRBV6-5|-
TGTGCCAGCACCTCGAACACTGAAGCTTTCTTT
CASTSNTEAFF
>-|TRBJ2-2|TRBV7-2|TRBD2
TGTGCCAGCAGCAGACTTGGTCCTAGCGGCCCCGGGGAGCTGTTTTTT
CASSRLGPSGPGELFF
>-|TRBJ1-3|TRBV11-2|-
TGTGCCAGCAGCTTAGGGCCAGGGGCTTCTTACTCTGGAAACACCATATATTTT
CASSLGPGASYSGNTIYF
>once|TRBJ1-1|TRBV2|-
TGTGCCAGCAGTGAGGGAGTAGGGAACACTGAAGCTTTCTTT
CASSEGVGNTEAFF
>-|TRBJ2-7|TRBV18|-
TGTGCCAGCTCACCACCGTTTCAGGGCCTCTACGAGCAGTACTTC
CASSPPFQGLYEQYF
>-|TRBJ2-7|TRBV18|-
TGTGCCAGCTCAGGCTCACTAGACTACGAGCAGTACTTC
CASSGSLDYEQYF
>-|TRBJ1-1|TRBV12-3/TRBV12-4|-
TGTGCCAGCAGGCCCCAGGGTGTCACTGAAGCTTTCTTT
CASRPQGVTEAFF
>-|TRBJ1-1|TRBV19|TRBD1
TGTGCCAGCAGACAGGGCAGGGGACGGACTGAAGCTTTCTTT
CASRQGRGRTEAFF
>-|TRBJ2-6|TRBV7-3|-
TGTGCCAGCAGCTCCCTAAGGCCCCAACAGGGATCCTCTGGGGCCAACGTCCTGACTTTC
CASSSLRPQQGSSGANVLTF
>-|TRBJ2-7|TRBV10-3|TRBD2
TGTGCCATCAGTGAGCCCTTTAGCGGGGGGGCGAGCTCCTACGAGCAGTACTTC
CAISEPFSGGASSYEQYF
>once|TRBJ2-7|TRBV11-2|TRBD2
TGTGCCAGCAGTACCTACTCCAGCGGGGGGGCCTGGGAGCAGTACTTC
CASSTYSSGGAWEQYF
>once|TRBJ2-3|TRBV12-5|-
TGTGCTAGTGGTTTGGGTGACAGTATCACAGATACGCAGTATTTT
CASGLGDSITDTQYF
>-|TRBJ1-3|TRBV7-8|-
TGTGCCAGCAGCTTCGCAGGGGTCCCCTCTGGAAACACCATATATTTT
CASSFAGVPSGNTIYF
>-|TRBJ2-2|TRBV5-1|-
TGCGCCAGCAGCGCCGGACACCTAAACACCGGGGAGCTGTTTTTT
CASSAGHLNTGELFF
>few|TRBJ2-3|TRBV27|TRBD2
TGTGCCAGCAGTCTAGCGGGAGTCCCAGATACGCAGTATTTT
CASSLAGVPDTQYF
>-|TRBJ1-6|TRBV5-1|-
TGCGCCAGCAGCCTTAAAGGGGGCTCCTATAATTCACCCCTCCACTTT
CASSLKGGSYNSPLHF
>-|TRBJ1-1|TRBV28|-
TGTGCCAGTTGGGGGCCTAACACTGAAGCTTTCTTT
CASWGPNTEAFF
>-|TRBJ2-7|TRBV7-9|-
TGTGCCAGCAGCTTCTATCCAGGGCGCGATCGCGAGCAGTACTTC
CASSFYPGRDREQYF
>-|TRBJ2-1|TRBV24-1|TRBD1
TGTGCCACCAGTGATCTCCGGGACAGGCTCAATGAGCAGTTCTTC
CATSDLRDRLNEQFF
>-|TRBJ1-1|TRBV29-1|TRBD1
TGCAGCGTTGTTCGGACAGGGGACACTGAAGCTTTCTTT
CSVVRTGDTEAFF
>-|TRBJ2-7|TRBV19|TRBD1
TGTGCCAGTAGCACGGACAGGGGCCTGGGCGAGCAGTACTTC
CASSTDRGLGEQYF
>-|TRBJ2-7|TRBV2|TRBD1
TGTGCCAGCAGTGAACCGGGCCCAGGGGGATCTTTC
CASSEPGPGGSF
>-|TRBJ2-5|TRBV5-1|TRBD2
TGCGCCAGCAGCTTGTTCCCGGGGCGGGGGGAGACCCAGTACTTC
CASSLFPGRGETQYF
>-|TRBJ1-2|TRBV11-3|-
TGTGCCAGCAGCTTAGAAAACGGACTGGGGTATGGCTACACCTTC
CASSLENGLGYGYTF